This T cell receptor beta chain appears in the sequencing data of a study of blood T cell repertoires in COVID-19. In the study overall: The United States, Italy and Spain supplied acute and convalescent COVID-19 samples. T cells, B-cell-depleted T cells, or PBMCs provided the cDNA or gDNA that served as material.

The CDR3 runs to 12 residues. Deletions cut 4 bases from V and 5 bases from J, with 8 bases between. In germline, CDR1 is ENHRY, CDR2 SYGVKD. Sequencing was performed with immunoSEQ multiplex PCR; in TCRdb, only in-frame clones are kept and a portion is missing. The top ten hold about 4.1% of the sample, which has about 260,000 clones, approximately 90% seen once. The TCR sequence derives from a man in his 60s who had recovered from COVID-19. Sequenced material: peripheral blood. This chain uses TRBV10-3 with TRBJ1-2; no clear D gene. CDR3 loop: CAISGEGYGYTF. CDR3 DNA sequence: TGTGCCATCAGTGGTGAGGGTTATGGCTACACCTTC.